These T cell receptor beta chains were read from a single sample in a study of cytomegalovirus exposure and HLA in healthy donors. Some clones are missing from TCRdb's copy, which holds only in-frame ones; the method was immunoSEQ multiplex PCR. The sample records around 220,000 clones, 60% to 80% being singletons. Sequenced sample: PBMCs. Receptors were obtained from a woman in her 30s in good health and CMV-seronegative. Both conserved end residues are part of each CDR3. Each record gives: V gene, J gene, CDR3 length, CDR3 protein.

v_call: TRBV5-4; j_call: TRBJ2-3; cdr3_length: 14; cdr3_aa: CASSRDSFTDTQYF
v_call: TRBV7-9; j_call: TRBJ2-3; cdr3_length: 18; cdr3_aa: CASSTHRNSGRSRDTQYF
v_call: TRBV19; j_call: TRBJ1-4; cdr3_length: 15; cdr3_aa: CASSTQGATDEKLFF
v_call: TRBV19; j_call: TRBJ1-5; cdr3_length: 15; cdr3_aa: CASSIDAGVNQPQHF
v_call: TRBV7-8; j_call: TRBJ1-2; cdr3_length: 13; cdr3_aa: CASSFTEPYGYTF
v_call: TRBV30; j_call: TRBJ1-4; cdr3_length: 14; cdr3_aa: CAWTPGGLNEKLFF
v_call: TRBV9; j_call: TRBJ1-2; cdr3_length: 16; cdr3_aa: CASSEGGRASNYGYTF
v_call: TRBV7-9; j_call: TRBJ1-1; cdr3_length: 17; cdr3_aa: CASSLVGTGDMNTEAFF
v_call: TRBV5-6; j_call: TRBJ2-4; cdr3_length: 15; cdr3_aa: CASSYRTGRRDIQYF
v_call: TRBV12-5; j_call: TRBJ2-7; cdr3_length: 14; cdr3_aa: CASGSGDSSYEQYF
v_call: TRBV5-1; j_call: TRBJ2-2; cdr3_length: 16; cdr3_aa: CASSLRTSENTGELFF
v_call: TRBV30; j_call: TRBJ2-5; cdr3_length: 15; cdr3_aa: CAWSVVGLEGETQYF
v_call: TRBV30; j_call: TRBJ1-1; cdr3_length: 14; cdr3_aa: CAWSSGRGMAEAFF
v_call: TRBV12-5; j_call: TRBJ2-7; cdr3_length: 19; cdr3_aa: CASGLFRTGTFSREYEQYF
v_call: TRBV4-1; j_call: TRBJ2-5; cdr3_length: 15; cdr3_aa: CASSQTSGRGETQYF
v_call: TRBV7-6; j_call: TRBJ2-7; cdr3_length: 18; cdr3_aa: CASSLSYPGSRTPTKQYF
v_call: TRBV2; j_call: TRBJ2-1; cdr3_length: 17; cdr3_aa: CASKRLAGGLLYNEQFF
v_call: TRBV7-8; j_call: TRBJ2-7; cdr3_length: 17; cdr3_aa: CASSLGGLGSPRGEQYF
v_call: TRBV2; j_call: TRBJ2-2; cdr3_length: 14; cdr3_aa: CASSSGRNTGELFF
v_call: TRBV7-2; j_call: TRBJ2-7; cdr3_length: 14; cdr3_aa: CASSFRRISYEQYF
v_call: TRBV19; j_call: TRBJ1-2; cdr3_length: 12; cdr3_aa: CATSLRDYGYTF
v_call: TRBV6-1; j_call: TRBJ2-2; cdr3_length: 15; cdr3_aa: CASSDSGTNTGELFF
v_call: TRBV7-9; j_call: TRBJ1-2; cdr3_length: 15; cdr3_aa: CSSRLLTGVAEGYTF
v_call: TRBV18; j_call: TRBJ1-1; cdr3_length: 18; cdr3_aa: CASSPPGRFGEANTEAFF
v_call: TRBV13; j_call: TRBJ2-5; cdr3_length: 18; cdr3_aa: CASSASGTSGTYQETQYF
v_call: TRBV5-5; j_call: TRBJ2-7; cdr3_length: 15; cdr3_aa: CASSRIPSGGYEQYF
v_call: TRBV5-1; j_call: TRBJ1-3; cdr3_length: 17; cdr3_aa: CASSLLQGAFSGNTIYF
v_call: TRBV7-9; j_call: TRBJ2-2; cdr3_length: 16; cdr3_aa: CASSVTGGGNTGELFF
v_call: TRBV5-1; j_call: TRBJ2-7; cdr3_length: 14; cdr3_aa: CASSFGTGGYEQYF
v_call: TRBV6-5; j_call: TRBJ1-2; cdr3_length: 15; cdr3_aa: CASSPLGGEGYGYTF
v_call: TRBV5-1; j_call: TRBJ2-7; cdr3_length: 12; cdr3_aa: CASSRDIYEQYF
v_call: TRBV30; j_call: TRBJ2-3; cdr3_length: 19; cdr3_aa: CAWSMGQPLVYLPTDTQYF
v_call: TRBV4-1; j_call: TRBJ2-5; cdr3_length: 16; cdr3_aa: CASSLTTSGVRQTQYF
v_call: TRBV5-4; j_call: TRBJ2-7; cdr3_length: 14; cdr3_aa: CASSLEGSGYEQYF
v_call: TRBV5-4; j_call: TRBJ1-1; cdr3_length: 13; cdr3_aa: CASSSGGNPEAFF
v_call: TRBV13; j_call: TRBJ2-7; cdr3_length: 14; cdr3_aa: CASSLGAVRYEQYF
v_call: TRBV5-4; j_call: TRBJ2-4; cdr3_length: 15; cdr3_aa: CASSVYGGASSIQYF
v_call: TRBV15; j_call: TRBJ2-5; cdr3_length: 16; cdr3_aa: CATSRGVAAYQETQYF
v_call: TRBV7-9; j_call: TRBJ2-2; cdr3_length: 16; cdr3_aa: CASSLALAGGTGELFF
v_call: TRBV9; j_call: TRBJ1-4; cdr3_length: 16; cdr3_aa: CASSAGTGGFSEKLFF
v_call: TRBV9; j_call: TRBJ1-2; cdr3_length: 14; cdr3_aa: CASSTHTDNYGYTF
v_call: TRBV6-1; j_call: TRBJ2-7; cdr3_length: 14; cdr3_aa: CASTLQGSSYEQYF
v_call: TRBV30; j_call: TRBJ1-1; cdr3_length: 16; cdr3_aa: CAWSVDRAAGNTEAFF
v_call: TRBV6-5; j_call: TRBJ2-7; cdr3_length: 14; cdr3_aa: CASSVQGGHYGQYF
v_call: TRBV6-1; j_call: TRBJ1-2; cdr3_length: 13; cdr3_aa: CASNRDSNYGYTF
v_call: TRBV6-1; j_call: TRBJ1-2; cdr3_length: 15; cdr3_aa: CASSELTDRGNGYTF
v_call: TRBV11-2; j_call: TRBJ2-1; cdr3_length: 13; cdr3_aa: CASSVDRDNEQFF
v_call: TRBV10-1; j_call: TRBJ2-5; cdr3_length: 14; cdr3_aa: CASSAFRAEETQYF
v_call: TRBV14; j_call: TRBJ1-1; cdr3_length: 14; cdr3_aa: CASSQVGTATEAFF
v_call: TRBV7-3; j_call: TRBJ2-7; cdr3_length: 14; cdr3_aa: CASSLRGISYEQYF
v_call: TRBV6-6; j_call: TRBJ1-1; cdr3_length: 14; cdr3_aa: CASSQGHINTEAFF
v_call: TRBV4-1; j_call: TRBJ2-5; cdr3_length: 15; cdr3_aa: CASSQGPQGGETQYF
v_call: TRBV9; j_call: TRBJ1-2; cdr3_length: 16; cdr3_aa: CASSVGGQGVNYGYTF